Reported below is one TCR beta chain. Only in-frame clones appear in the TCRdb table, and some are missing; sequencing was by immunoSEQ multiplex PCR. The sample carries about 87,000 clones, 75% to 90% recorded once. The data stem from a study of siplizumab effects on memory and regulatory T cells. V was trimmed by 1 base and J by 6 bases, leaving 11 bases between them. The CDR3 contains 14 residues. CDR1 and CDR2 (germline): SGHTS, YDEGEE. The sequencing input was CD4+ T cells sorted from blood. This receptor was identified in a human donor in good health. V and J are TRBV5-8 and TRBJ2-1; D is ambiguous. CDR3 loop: CASSLRLSRNEQFF. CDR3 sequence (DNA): TGTGCCAGCAGCTTGCGGCTATCCCGCAATGAGCAGTTCTTC.